These 21 T cell receptor beta chains came from one sample sequenced in a study of cytomegalovirus exposure and HLA in healthy donors. The PCR used 60 Vbeta and 13 Jbeta primers. Method: immunoSEQ multiplex PCR; TCRdb's copy keeps in-frame clones and lacks some. The sample lists roughly 200,000 clones, roughly four fifths seen once, with roughly 2% in the top ten. The material sequenced was PBMCs. The receptors originated from a man aged 30 to 45 in good health and CMV-seronegative.

The gene calls are TRBV20-1 and TRBJ2-1; D is possibly TRBD1 (6 bases). This CDR3 has 11 amino acids. The V end lost 4 bases, the J end lost 10 bases, and 11 bases lay between the germline ends. Germline loops: CDR1 DFQATT, CDR2 SNEGSKA (reference sequence). The CDR3 nucleotides are TGCAGTGCTACCCTCGACAGGGAGCAGTTCTTC. Encoded protein: CSATLDREQFF.

The V and J genes are TRBV27 and TRBJ1-1; D is uncertain. V was pared by 5 bases and J by 7 bases, with 8 bases between. The CDR3 loop spans 11 amino acids. CDR1 is MNHEY and CDR2 is SMNVEV in the germline V gene (reference sequence). The CDR3 nucleotides are TGTGCCAGCAGTGGTCCGGGTGAAGCTTTCTTT. It encodes CASSGPGEAFF.

This clone was seen more than once but under ten times. The V and J genes are TRBV10-2 and TRBJ2-3; 7 bases match TRBD2. Germline CDR1 WSHSY, CDR2 SAAADI. V shed 3 bases, J shed 5 bases, and the junction held 8 bases outside the gene matches. This CDR3 comprises 15 residues. The CDR3 loop is CASSDPAGTQDTQYF. The CDR3 DNA follows: TGCGCCAGCAGTGATCCAGCGGGAACGCAAGATACGCAGTATTTT.

This clone was seen just once. DNA for the CDR3: TGTGCCAGCAGCTTATTTGGCGGGAGGGTTCTATCGGCCAAAAACATTCAGTACTTC. It yields the protein CASSLFGGRVLSAKNIQYF. The V and J genes are TRBV7-2 and TRBJ2-4, with 9 bases fitting TRBD2. Germline loops: CDR1 SGHTA, CDR2 FQGNSA. The CDR3 runs 19 residues. V lost 2 bases to trimming and J lost 1 base; unmatched junction nucleotides: 12.

The chain combines TRBV6-1 with TRBJ1-1, with unresolved D. The V gene's germline CDR1 is MNHNS and CDR2 SASEGT. This CDR3 region has 12 residues. The V end lost 1 base, the J end lost 8 bases, and 8 bases lay between the germline ends. The CDR3 sequence: CASSEGMREAFF. The CDR3 bases are TGTGCCAGCAGTGAAGGTATGAGAGAAGCTTTCTTT.

The J gene is TRBJ2-3, the V gene TRBV4-1; maybe TRBD1 (5 bases). Between the trimmed V and J ends, which lost 1 base and 1 base, there was a span of 9 bases. Germline-derived CDR1 and CDR2 are MGHRA and YSYEKL. CDR3 length equals 15 residues. In nucleotides, the CDR3 is TGCGCCAGCAGCCAAGTCCTAGGGGGCACAGATACGCAGTATTTT. Translating it yields CASSQVLGGTDTQYF.

The CDR3 DNA reads TGTGCCATCAGTGAGTCACGACAGGGCCAGGTCGAGCAGTACTTC. It yields the protein CAISESRQGQVEQYF. This chain joins TRBV10-3 and TRBJ2-7, with 7 bases lining up with TRBD1. The CDR3 extends over 15 amino acids. Germline V lookup: CDR1 ENHRY, CDR2 SYGVKD. The trim removed 0 bases at V and 6 bases at J, leaving 8 bases unmatched.

The V call is TRBV29-1, the J call TRBJ2-5; 9 bases match TRBD2. The V segment lost 5 bases and the J segment 5 bases; nucleotides outside the gene matches: 9. CDR1 SQVTM and CDR2 ANQGSEA come from the germline V gene. The CDR3 is made up of 14 amino acids. CDR3 coding DNA: TGCAGCGTTCGCCGCGGGAGGGCCCTCGAGACCCAGTACTTC. It encodes CSVRRGRALETQYF.

V usage is TRBV27 and J usage is TRBJ2-7, with 8 bases that match TRBD1. Germline loops: CDR1 MNHEY, CDR2 SMNVEV (reference sequence). The trim removed 6 bases at V and 3 bases at J, leaving 7 bases unmatched. CDR3 length: 14 amino acids. CDR3 DNA: TGTGCCAGCAGGACTCCCGGGACAGGCTACGAGCAGTACTTC. Translating it yields CASRTPGTGYEQYF.

The chain carries TRBV7-6 and TRBJ2-3; 8 nucleotides match TRBD2. Trimming at V came to 1 base and at J to 0 bases, leaving 15 bases not matched to a gene. The CDR3 is 20 amino acids. Per the germline V gene, CDR1 is SGHVS and CDR2 is FNYEAQ. The CDR3, as DNA: TGTGCCAGCAGCTTAGGGGCTAGCGGGCCGTCCCTCCCTAGCACAGATACGCAGTATTTT. Translation: CASSLGASGPSLPSTDTQYF.

The chain carries TRBV7-9 and TRBJ1-2; 8 bases are shared with TRBD1. Germline-derived CDR1 and CDR2 are SEHNR and FQNEAQ (reference sequence). The CDR3 consists of 13 residues. V lost 1 base, J lost 8 bases, and 3 bases stayed unmatched. CDR3 sequence (DNA): TGTGCCAGCAGCTTAGAGACAGGGGACGGCTACACCTTC. As protein: CASSLETGDGYTF.

V and J are TRBV30 and TRBJ1-6, with D perhaps matching TRBD1 (6 bases). The germline CDR1 and CDR2 sequences are GTSNPN and SVGIG (reference sequence). The germline V and J ends were trimmed by 2 bases and 6 bases, with 20 bases remaining between them. The CDR3 extends over 17 amino acids. CDR3 nucleotide sequence: TGTGCCTGGAGTACCCGGACAGACTCGCGCCCTAATTCACCCCTCCACTTT. It specifies CAWSTRTDSRPNSPLHF.

The CDR3 spells CASKTQGNTEAFF. CDR3 in DNA: TGTGCCAGTAAGACTCAGGGGAACACTGAAGCTTTCTTT. J is TRBJ1-1 and V is TRBV19; tentatively, D is TRBD1 (5 bases). The CDR3 spans 13 residues. V lost 7 bases and J 1 base, leaving 10 bases between the germline ends. From germline, CDR1 is LNHDA and CDR2 SQIVND (reference sequence).

The rearrangement joins TRBV28 to TRBJ1-4; 10 bases are a match to TRBD1. Germline V gene data show CDR1 as MDHEN and CDR2 as SYDVKM. Trimming cost V 8 bases and J 6 bases; bases outside gene matches: 6. The CDR3 consists of 14 residues. The CDR3 nucleotides are TGTGCCAGCGGGAGACAGGGGGCGGATGAAAAACTGTTTTTT. This encodes CASGRQGADEKLFF.

This chain links TRBV5-1 with TRBJ1-2, with D possibly TRBD1 on 5 matching bases. This CDR3 has 15 amino acids. V lost 4 bases to trimming and J lost 3 bases, with 16 bases between them. Germline lookup yields CDR1 SGHRS and CDR2 YFSETQ. This chain's CDR3 is CASSPGIDRDYGYTF. CDR3 sequence (DNA): TGCGCCAGCAGCCCGGGCATAGACAGAGACTATGGCTACACCTTC.

This clone has a handful of counts. The chain combines TRBV6-7 with TRBJ2-3, with 9 bases aligning to TRBD1. TRBV6-7 is an ORF, with its function uncertain. CDR3 size: 18 residues. The J segment lost 2 bases and the V segment lost 10 bases, leaving 19 bases of the junction unmatched. CDR3 DNA: TGTGCCATATGGCGGGACAGGGTTTTGTCTCTTTACACAGATACGCAGTATTTT. Translated: CAIWRDRVLSLYTDTQYF.

The CDR3 DNA reads TGTGCCAGCAGTGAAGCGTTTCTGTCCTACGAGCAGTACTTC. Translating gives CASSEAFLSYEQYF. The rearrangement joins TRBV6-1 to TRBJ2-7, with D unclear. With 0 bases removed from V and 1 base from J, the gap between germline ends came to 7 bases. The CDR3 loop spans 14 amino acids. CDR1 and CDR2 from the germline V gene are MNHNS and SASEGT.

The gene calls are TRBV29-1 and TRBJ2-7; 10 bases fit TRBD2. Germline V gives CDR1 SQVTM, CDR2 ANQGSEA. The CDR3 runs 14 residues. CDR3: CSTSTSGIVGEQYF. As DNA, the CDR3 is TGCAGTACCAGTACTAGCGGGATAGTAGGCGAGCAGTACTTC.

The chain joins TRBV9 to TRBJ2-5, with D perhaps matching TRBD2 (7 bases). The CDR3 runs to 15 residues. Trimming left V 0 bases short and J 5 bases short, with 14 bases between. Germline lookup yields CDR1 SGDLS and CDR2 YYNGEE. In DNA, the CDR3 is TGTGCCAGCAGCGTAGGAGGGGGAGGGGGGGAGACCCAGTACTTC. It translates to CASSVGGGGGETQYF.

The genes are TRBV29-1 and TRBJ1-1; D unresolved. This CDR3 region has 13 residues. CDR1 SQVTM and CDR2 ANQGSEA come from the germline V gene. Trimming took 8 bases from V and 4 from J, leaving 17 bases between them. The CDR3 region is CSHLPGIGTEAFF. In nucleotides, the CDR3 is TGCAGCCACCTACCGGGGATTGGCACTGAAGCTTTCTTT.

The chain couples TRBV6-1 to TRBJ1-5; D unresolved. The CDR3 runs to 17 residues. The V gene lost 1 base and the J gene lost 3 bases, with 16 bases spanning the gap. Germline loops: CDR1 MNHNS, CDR2 SASEGT. The CDR3 DNA follows: TGTGCCAGCAGTGAAGTTGGAGCGTCTAGCGTCAATCAGCCCCAGCATTTT. Translation: CASSEVGASSVNQPQHF.